The clone carrying this T cell receptor beta chain has only one observation. Its antigen is unidentified. The method was immunoSEQ multiplex PCR; TCRdb's version includes in-frame clones alone and lacks a portion of them. Found here are about 160,000 clones, less than 95% of them singletons; the top ten hold 4.4%. This sample is part of a study of T cell responses to AZD1222 COVID-19 vaccine. Study summary: Combined were second doses at about 4 or about 12 weeks. Broader study findings: The study reported that nearly half of spike-specific TCRs target unmutated variant regions. Baseline seropositivity characterized only six or seven AZD1222 recipients.

This CDR3 is built from 18 residues. V was shortened by 0 bases and J by 0 bases, with 16 bases between the two germline ends. The germline CDR1 and CDR2 sequences are SGHRS and YFSETQ. The receptor was derived from an adult in good health. The V and J genes are TRBV5-1 and TRBJ2-1; possibly TRBD2 for D (5 bases). The material sequenced was peripheral blood, taken on day 0 of AZD1222 vaccination. Here the CDR3 DNA reads TGCGCCAGCAGCTTGGCCCCCCAACTAGTAAACTCCTACAATGAGCAGTTCTTC. Translation: CASSLAPQLVNSYNEQFF.